This TCR beta chain appears in the sequencing data of a study of cytomegalovirus exposure and HLA in healthy donors. Study in general: In a previous analysis, some 120 million unique TCR beta sequences were found from some 180 million T cells.

Use of 60 Vbeta and 13 Jbeta primers characterized the PCR. Some clones are missing from TCRdb's copy, which holds only in-frame ones; the method was immunoSEQ multiplex PCR. The sample shows roughly 140,000 clones, 70% to 90% of them seen only once. Worth noting for this clone: Its target is not known.

The CDR3 totals 14 residues. Germline values: CDR1 KGHSH, CDR2 LQKENI. V lost 6 bases, J lost 1 base, and 10 bases lay in between. Participants comprised healthy donors of bone marrow. Study conclusions and caveats: Cytomegalovirus-associated TCR beta chains were listed, numbering 150 to 200. Later genetic work tied a missense DCLRE1C variant to beta-chain V and J trimming.

The sequenced sample consisted of PBMCs. The chain has TRBV18 and TRBJ1-5; a possible D gene is TRBD1 (6 bases). This receptor was identified in a woman between 40 and 55 years old in good health and CMV-seropositive. The CDR3 sequence: CASSQGMSNQPQHF. CDR3 coding DNA: TGTGCCAGCTCGCAGGGGATGAGCAATCAGCCCCAGCATTTT.